What follows are 19 T cell receptor beta chains derived from one specimen sequenced in a study of blood T cells in healthy people across ages. With a J-beta primer mix and a sample-barcoded 5' primer, a second PCR ran roughly 6 to 11 cycles. TCRdb re-called the 5' RACE reads through MiXCR, storing one row per CDR3 protein. The top ten clones hold roughly 3.5% of a sample with around 820,000 distinct CDR3 sequences, approximately 25% of them seen once. The same data also contributed to another study, on T cells of mothers and their children.

Sequences were obtained from blood. These receptor sequences come from a boy younger than 18 in good health.

Only a few counts were recorded for this clonotype. This rearrangement joins TRBV19 to TRBJ2-7; 8 bases fit TRBD2. Germline V gene sequence: CDR1 LNHDA, CDR2 SQIVND (reference sequence). This CDR3 region has 18 residues. V dropped 4 bases and J dropped 7; count of bases not matched to a gene: 21. The CDR3 spells CASSSGRAGVSSSWEQYF. The CDR3 DNA reads TGTGCCAGTAGTAGCGGCAGAGCGGGAGTTTCATCGTCGTGGGAGCAGTACTTC. Variable domain in full (rest from reference TRBV19 and TRBJ2-7): DGGITQSPKYLFRKEGQNVTLSCEQNLNHDAMYWYRQDPGQGLRLIYYSQIVNDFQKGDIAEGYSVSREKKESFPLTVTSAQKNPTAFYLCASSSGRAGVSSSWEQYFGPGTRLTVT.

This clonotype came up a few times. The V call is TRBV18, the J call TRBJ2-7; TRBD2 agrees at 13 bases. In germline, CDR1 is KGHSH, CDR2 LQKENI. This CDR3 has 20 residues. V shed 3 bases, J shed 2 bases, and the junction held 16 bases outside the gene matches. The CDR3 region is CASSPAGGEGLAGETYEQYF. The DNA for the CDR3 is TGTGCCAGCTCACCTGCAGGGGGCGAAGGACTAGCGGGAGAAACCTACGAGCAGTACTTC. Variable domain in full (rest from reference TRBV18 and TRBJ2-7): NAGVMQNPRHLVRRRGQEARLRCSPMKGHSHVYWYRQLPEEGLKFMVYLQKENIIDESGMPKERFSAEFPKEGPSILRIQQVVRGDSAAYFCASSPAGGEGLAGETYEQYFGPGTRLTVT.

The chain carries TRBV5-1 and TRBJ1-2; D is uncertain. The CDR3 is 13 amino acids. V lost 4 bases and J 0 bases, leaving 7 bases between the germline ends. Germline V gene data show CDR1 as SGHRS and CDR2 as YFSETQ. CDR3 bases: TGCGCCAGCAGCCACGGGACTAACTATGGCTACACCTTC. Its protein is CASSHGTNYGYTF.

This sequence joins TRBV6-2 or TRBV6-3 and TRBJ2-5, with 8 bases matching TRBD2. The DNA end is a closer match to TRBJ2-1, so the J assignment may be wrong. The CDR3 covers 13 residues. CDR1 and CDR2 from the germline V gene are MNHEY and SVGEGT. CDR3 residues: CASMPREVAEQFF. CDR3 nucleotide sequence: TGTGCCAGCATGCCGCGGGAGGTGGCTGAGCAGTTCTTC.

In this sample, this clonotype turned up a few times. CDR3 coding DNA: TGTGCCAGCAGTTTCGGGACAGGGTACAATGAGCAGTTCTTC. Its translation: CASSFGTGYNEQFF. The chain combines TRBV27 with TRBJ2-1; 9 nucleotides align to TRBD1. Germline CDR1 and CDR2: MNHEY and SMNVEV (reference sequence). This CDR3 has 14 amino acids. The J segment lost 4 bases and the V segment lost 3 bases, leaving 1 base of the junction unmatched.

This clonotype was seen only a few times. The V gene is TRBV6-5, the J gene TRBJ1-3; TRBD1 matches 8 bases. CDR1 and CDR2 (germline): MNHEY, SVGAGI. This CDR3 region has 17 residues. The trim removed 6 bases at V and 5 bases at J, leaving 15 bases unmatched. This CDR3 is CASSLLNPGQARNTIYF. As DNA, the CDR3 is TGTGCCAGCAGCCTACTCAACCCGGGACAGGCTAGAAACACCATATATTTT.

The rearrangement joins TRBV4-3 to TRBJ2-7; TRBD2 matches 7 bases. Trimming removed 4 bases from V and 2 bases from J; junction bases left unmatched: 8. The CDR3 is made up of 15 amino acids. CDR1 and CDR2 from the germline V gene are LGHNA and YSLEER. The CDR3 sequence is CASSPGSGGPYEQYF. The DNA of the CDR3 is TGCGCCAGCAGCCCGGGTTCGGGGGGACCCTACGAGCAGTACTTC.

CDR3 DNA sequence: TGCAGTGCCCTTCCCGGGACTAGCGGGGGAGGAACCTTCACAGATACGCAGTATTTT. It specifies CSALPGTSGGGTFTDTQYF. The J gene is TRBJ2-3, the V gene TRBV20-1, with TRBD2 matching 14 bases. V lost 6 bases, J lost 2 bases, and 16 bases stayed unmatched. The CDR3 sequence is 19 residues long. Germline CDR1 reads DFQATT; CDR2 reads SNEGSKA (reference sequence).

The chain joins TRBV7-2 to TRBJ2-7; TRBD1 aligns across 8 bases. The CDR3 runs 15 residues. Per the germline V gene, CDR1 is SGHTA and CDR2 is FQGNSA. Trimming took 3 bases from V and 0 from J; bases not matched to a gene: 4. The CDR3 DNA follows: TGTGCCAGCAGCTTTTGGACAGGGAACTCCTACGAGCAGTACTTC. It translates to CASSFWTGNSYEQYF.

The chain employs TRBV2 and TRBJ2-1, with TRBD2 matching over 13 bases. In germline, CDR1 is SNHLY, CDR2 FYNNEI. This CDR3 is built from 15 residues. Losses at the gene ends were 7 bases for V and 4 bases for J; bases not matched to a gene: 4. CDR3 nucleotides: TGTGCCAGCACCTCGGGACTAGCGGGGTACAATGAGCAGTTCTTC. Its translation: CASTSGLAGYNEQFF.

The chain has TRBV5-6 and TRBJ1-1; D is ambiguous. Germline V CDR1 and CDR2: SGHDT, YYEEEE. The CDR3 covers 13 residues. Trimming pared 3 bases from V and 2 bases from J, leaving 8 bases between. The CDR3 DNA reads TGTGCCAGCAGCTCCATCGGAAACACTGAAGCTTTCTTT. Amino acid sequence: CASSSIGNTEAFF.

This clonotype was seen more than once but under ten times. This chain links TRBV19 with TRBJ1-2; maybe TRBD1 (5 bases). CDR1 is LNHDA, CDR2 SQIVND, per germline (reference sequence). The CDR3 totals 15 residues. Trimming took off 6 bases at V and 4 bases at J, with 18 bases between the two ends. The CDR3 loop reads CASRIILQGGYGYTF. DNA of the CDR3: TGTGCCAGTAGGATAATCCTCCAGGGTGGCTATGGCTACACCTTC.

The V call is TRBV29-1, the J call TRBJ2-5, with D possibly TRBD2 on 6 matching bases. The end of the DNA fits TRBJ2-7 better, so the J call may be wrong. The germline CDR1 and CDR2 sequences are SQVTM and ANQGSEA. The CDR3 totals 14 residues. CDR3 residues: CSVVGLLDSYEQYF. CDR3 bases: TGCAGCGTTGTGGGACTCCTAGACTCCTACGAGCAGTACTTC.

The chain uses TRBV27 and TRBJ2-1; D is possibly TRBD1 (5 bases). This CDR3 has 12 amino acids. Germline loops: CDR1 MNHEY, CDR2 SMNVEV (reference sequence). Trimming took 4 bases from V and 12 from J, leaving 13 bases between them. For the CDR3, the DNA is TGTGCCAGCAGTTCAGGGTATCTCCCGCAGTTCTTC. This sequence encodes CASSSGYLPQFF.

This clonotype was seen a few times. The V gene is TRBV20-1, the J gene TRBJ2-3; 13 bases match TRBD2. In germline, CDR1 is DFQATT, CDR2 SNEGSKA (reference sequence). The CDR3 runs to 13 residues. CDR3 region: CTGTSGEVGTQYF. DNA of the CDR3: TGCACCGGGACTAGCGGGGAGGTCGGTACGCAGTATTTT.

V is TRBV28 and J is TRBJ2-7; perhaps D is TRBD1 or TRBD2 (6 bases each). CDR1 is MDHEN, CDR2 SYDVKM, per germline. The V gene lost 7 bases and the J gene lost 3 bases, with 10 bases spanning the gap. This CDR3 is built from 12 residues. Here the CDR3 reads CASKGGIYEQYF. CDR3 nucleotides: TGTGCCAGCAAGGGGGGCATCTACGAGCAGTACTTC.

In this sample, this clonotype turned up many times. The rearrangement uses TRBV12-3 or TRBV12-4 and TRBJ2-5; 9 nucleotides agree with TRBD1. The DNA end is a closer match to TRBJ2-7, so the J assignment may be wrong. The CDR3 contains 14 residues. In DNA, the CDR3 is TGTGCCAGCAGTTCATTGGGACAGGGCGGCGAGCAGTACTTC. It specifies CASSSLGQGGEQYF.

This clonotype was observed a few times. This chain links TRBV20-1 with TRBJ1-4; TRBD1 matches at 7 bases. The CDR3 consists of 15 residues. J was trimmed by 7 bases and V by 0 bases; bases with no gene match: 8. From germline, CDR1 is DFQATT and CDR2 SNEGSKA (reference sequence). DNA for the CDR3: TGCAGTGCTAGAGATCCCAGGACAGGTGGTGAAAAACTGTTTTTT. Its protein product is CSARDPRTGGEKLFF.

In this sample, this clonotype turned up a few times. The V call is TRBV20-1, the J call TRBJ2-4; D ambiguous. Per the germline V gene, CDR1 is DFQATT and CDR2 is SNEGSKA (reference sequence). Trimming shortened V by 6 bases and J by 6 bases, and 12 bases separated the two germline ends. CDR3 length: 12 residues. In DNA form, the CDR3 reads TGCAGTGCCTGGGCCTTGGGAAACATTCAGTACTTC. Residues: CSAWALGNIQYF.